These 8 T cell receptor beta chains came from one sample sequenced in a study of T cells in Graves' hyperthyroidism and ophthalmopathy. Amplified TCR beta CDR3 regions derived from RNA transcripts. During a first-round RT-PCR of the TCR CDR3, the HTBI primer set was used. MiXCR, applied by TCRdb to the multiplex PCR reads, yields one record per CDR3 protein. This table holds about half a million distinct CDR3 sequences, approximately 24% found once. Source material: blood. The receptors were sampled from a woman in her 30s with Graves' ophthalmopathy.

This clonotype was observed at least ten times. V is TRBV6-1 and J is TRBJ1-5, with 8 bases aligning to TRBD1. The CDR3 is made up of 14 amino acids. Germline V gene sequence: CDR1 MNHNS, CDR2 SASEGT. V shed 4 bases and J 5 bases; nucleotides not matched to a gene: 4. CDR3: CASSGTGSDQPQHF. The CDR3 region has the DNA TGTGCCAGCAGTGGGACAGGGAGCGATCAGCCCCAGCATTTT.

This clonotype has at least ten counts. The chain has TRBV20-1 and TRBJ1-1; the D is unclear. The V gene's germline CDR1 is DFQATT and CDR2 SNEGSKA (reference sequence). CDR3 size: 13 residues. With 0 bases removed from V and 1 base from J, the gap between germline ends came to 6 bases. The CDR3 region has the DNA TGCAGTGCTAGAGATCAGAGGAACACTGAAGCTTTCTTT. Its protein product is CSARDQRNTEAFF.

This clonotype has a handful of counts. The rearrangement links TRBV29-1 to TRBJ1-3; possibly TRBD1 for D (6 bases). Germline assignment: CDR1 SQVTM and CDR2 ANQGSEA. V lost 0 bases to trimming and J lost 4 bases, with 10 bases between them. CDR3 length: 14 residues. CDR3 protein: CSVEEGAGGNTIYF. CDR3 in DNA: TGCAGCGTTGAAGAGGGGGCTGGGGGAAACACCATATATTTT.

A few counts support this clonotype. The CDR3 DNA reads TGTGCCAGCTCGACAAACAGGGGCCCCGAGACCCAGTACTTC. Translation: CASSTNRGPETQYF. The chain carries TRBV18 and TRBJ2-5; 7 bases match TRBD1. This CDR3 has 14 residues. The V gene end was trimmed by 6 bases and the J gene end by 5 bases; junction bases not matched to a gene: 9. Looked up from germline, CDR1 is KGHSH and CDR2 is LQKENI.

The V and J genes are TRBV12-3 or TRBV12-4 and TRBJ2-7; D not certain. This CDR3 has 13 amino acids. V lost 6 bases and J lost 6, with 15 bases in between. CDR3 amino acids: CASRSLGWGEQYF. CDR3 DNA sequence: TGTGCCAGCAGATCTCTCGGATGGGGCGAGCAGTACTTC.

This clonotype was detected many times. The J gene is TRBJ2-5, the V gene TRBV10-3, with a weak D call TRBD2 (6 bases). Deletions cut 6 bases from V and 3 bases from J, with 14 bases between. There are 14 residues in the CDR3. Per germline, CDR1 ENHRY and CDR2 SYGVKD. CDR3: CAIRPGGGEETQYF. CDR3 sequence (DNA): TGTGCCATCAGGCCCGGCGGAGGGGAAGAGACCCAGTACTTC.

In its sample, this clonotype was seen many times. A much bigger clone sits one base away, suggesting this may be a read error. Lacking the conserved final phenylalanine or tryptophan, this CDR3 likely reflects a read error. The DNA of the CDR3 is TGTGCCAGCAGTTACTCGAGTACAGGGAAGGACTATGGCTACACCCTC. As protein: CASSYSSTGKDYGYTL. The chain recombines TRBV6-5 with TRBJ1-2, with D maybe TRBD1 (6 bases). Trimming took off 0 bases at V and 3 bases at J, with 14 bases between the two ends. CDR1 is MNHEY, CDR2 SVGAGI, per germline. CDR3 size: 16 residues.

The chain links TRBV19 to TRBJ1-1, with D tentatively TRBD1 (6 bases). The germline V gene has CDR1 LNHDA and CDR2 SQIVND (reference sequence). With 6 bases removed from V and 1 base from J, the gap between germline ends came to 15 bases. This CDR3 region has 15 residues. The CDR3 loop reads CASRPRGQPNTEAFF. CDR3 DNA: TGTGCCAGTAGGCCCCGCGGACAGCCGAACACTGAAGCTTTCTTT.